The next 8 T cell receptor beta chains were all read from a single sample in a study of CD8+CD57+ T cells in acquired aplastic anemia. TCR beta VDJ and CDR3 were profiled, and genomic DNA was the template. Using its own MiXCR run on the reads, TCRdb lists one record per CDR3 protein. The sample comprises about 220,000 distinct CDR3 sequences, 34% of which are singletons, and around 1.1% rests with the top ten. Specimen: sorted CD4+, CD8+, or CD8+CD57+ T cells (not recorded which) from PBMCs. These TCRs come from a human donor in good health, serving as a control.

As for this clonotype: This could be a read error, since a much larger clone is one nucleotide away. The conserved phenylalanine or tryptophan is not found at the CDR3 terminus, so this likely reflects a read error. The chain carries TRBV5-1 and TRBJ1-5; no definite D call. Germline V CDR1 and CDR2: SGHRS, YFSETQ. Trimming cost V 4 bases and J 3 bases, with 17 bases left between them. This CDR3 is 16 amino acids long. In DNA, the CDR3 is TGCGCCAGCAGCCCCGACGGAGGCCGTGACAATCAGCCCCAGCATCTT. It is translated as CASSPDGGRDNQPQHL.

The chain recombines TRBV12-3 or TRBV12-4 with TRBJ1-3; no definite D call. The CDR3 is 12 residues long. V was clipped by 8 bases and J by 6 bases, with 11 bases between them. CDR3 residues: CASPTRTNTIYF. The CDR3 DNA sequence: TGTGCCAGCCCTACCCGGACAAACACCATATATTTT.

This clonotype has only a few counts. This sequence joins TRBV27 and TRBJ2-7; TRBD1 matches at 9 bases. The CDR3 length is 15 residues. V trimming: 6 bases; J trimming: 0 bases; junction bases outside the gene matches: 6. Germline assignment: CDR1 MNHEY and CDR2 SMNVEV (reference sequence). CDR3 nucleotide sequence: TGTGCCAGCAGCCGGACAGGGGACTACTCCTACGAGCAGTACTTC. Amino acid sequence: CASSRTGDYSYEQYF.

Regarding this clonotype: This may be a read error, as it is one base from a much larger clone. V gene TRBV7-6 combines with J gene TRBJ2-1; D is perhaps TRBD1 (6 bases). Germline-derived CDR1 and CDR2 are SGHVS and FNYEAQ. The CDR3 is made up of 11 amino acids. The CDR3 sequence is CASSPGTSRAF. CDR3 DNA: TGTGCCAGCAGCCCAGGGACAAGCAGGGCGTTC.

Note on this clonotype: A much larger clonotype is one base distant, so this may be a read error. This sequence joins TRBV11-2 and TRBJ2-7; no firm D call. Germline V CDR1 and CDR2: SGHAT, FQNNGV. With 3 bases removed from V and 6 bases from J, the gap between germline ends came to 15 bases. This CDR3 has 14 residues. The CDR3 DNA is TGTGCCAGCAGCTTTTCGCCAGTTTCCAGCGAGCAGTACTTC. Translating it yields CASSFSPVSSEQYF.

As concerns this clonotype: One end of the junction varies from germline; a read error may be responsible. This chain links TRBV19 with TRBJ1-5; D call uncertain. The V gene's germline CDR1 is LNHDA and CDR2 SQIVND (reference sequence). This CDR3 is 15 amino acids long. The CDR3 coding sequence is TGTGCCAGTAGTATATACCTCCGGGATAATCAGCCCCAGCACTTT. Its protein product is CASSIYLRDNQPQHF.

This clonotype has at least ten counts. The chain combines TRBV7-2 with TRBJ2-7; unclear D gene. Per the germline V gene, CDR1 is SGHTA and CDR2 is FQGNSA. Trimming took off 4 bases at V and 6 bases at J, with 16 bases between the two ends. The CDR3 is made up of 14 amino acids. For the CDR3, the DNA is TGTGCCAGCAGCTCCTGGCCCATGGACGGCGAGCAGTACTTC. It yields the protein CASSSWPMDGEQYF.

This clonotype was counted between two and nine times. The chain carries TRBV3-1 and TRBJ2-3; D is uncertain. The CDR3 contains 13 residues. In germline, CDR1 is LGHDT, CDR2 YNNKEL (reference sequence). The V end lost 0 bases, the J end lost 6 bases, and 7 bases lay between the germline ends. CDR3 coding DNA: TGTGCCAGCAGCCAAGATCGGGCGGATACGCAGTATTTT. As protein: CASSQDRADTQYF.